The present entry profiles one T cell receptor beta chain with its context. The sample holds other DNA sequences that translate to the same CDR3. The data derive from a study of OX40 agonist ivuxolimab in advanced cancers. The method was immunoSEQ multiplex PCR; TCRdb's version includes in-frame clones alone and lacks a portion of them. The sample consists of 50,000 to 65,000 clones, more than 85% of them appearing once. J was trimmed by 2 bases and V by 4 bases; bases with no gene match: 0. From germline, CDR1 is LNHDA and CDR2 SQIVND (reference sequence). The CDR3 sequence is 13 residues long. This specimen was CD4+ or CD8+ T cells sorted from blood, taken in a trial of the OX40 agonist ivuxolimab. The rearrangement links TRBV19 to TRBJ1-1, with TRBD1 matching over 8 bases. This TCR derives from an adult with an advanced solid tumor such as melanoma, head and neck, liver or kidney cancer. The CDR3 loop is CASSTGGNTEAFF. CDR3 coding DNA: TGTGCCAGTAGTACAGGGGGCAACACTGAAGCTTTCTTT.